This TCR beta chain came from a study of tumour-infiltrating T cells in Burkitt lymphoma. Study-wide background: All epidemiological Burkitt lymphoma subtypes were represented in the cohort. Repertoire clonality predicted overall and progression-free survival. Findings and limits, study-wide: Several public clonotypes were shared across many Burkitt lymphoma patients.

About this clone: The antigen remains undetermined.

Here immunoSEQ multiplex PCR was the method, and the copy in TCRdb shows in-frame clones only, minus some. This table has tens of thousands of clones, roughly 30% appearing once. The V gene lost 4 bases and the J gene lost 15 bases, with 17 bases spanning the gap. CDR1 and CDR2 (germline): SGHRS, YFSETQ. This CDR3 is 12 amino acids long. This sequence was found in a human donor with Burkitt lymphoma. The V and J genes are TRBV5-1 and TRBJ2-1, with D maybe TRBD1 (7 bases). The sequencing input was tumor tissue. CDR3 loop: CASSGPTGRPFF. The CDR3 nucleotides are TGCGCCAGCAGCGGGCCGACAGGGAGGCCGTTCTTC. The whole variable domain, remainder taken from reference TRBV5-1 and TRBJ2-1, is KAGVTQTPRYLIKTRGQQVTLSCSPISGHRSVSWYQQTPGQGLQFLFEYFSETQRNKGNFPGRFSGRQFSNSRSEMNVSTLELGDSALYLCASSGPTGRPFFGPGTRLTVL.